The T cell receptor (beta chain) under discussion was sequenced for a study of CD8+CD57+ T cells in acquired aplastic anemia. Study as a whole: Sorted CD4+ and CD8+ cell DNA averaged roughly 3.2 ug.

Comments on this clonotype: Its antigen is currently unknown.

The use of genomic DNA as template underpinned the TCR beta VDJ and CDR3 profiling. TCRdb processed the reads anew with MiXCR; each CDR3 protein has one entry. The top ten clones hold roughly 29% of a sample with a few hundred thousand distinct CDR3 sequences, around 60% of them seen once. Findings and caveats of the study: About 29 sequences, all CD8+ CDR3, were shared between patients and controls.

V shed 4 bases and J 4 bases; nucleotides not matched to a gene: 11. The CDR3 runs 15 residues. CDR1 SQVTM and CDR2 ANQGSEA come from the germline V gene. The sequencing input was sorted CD4+, CD8+, or CD8+CD57+ T cells (not recorded which) from PBMCs. The origin of this receptor is a human donor in good health. The chain couples TRBV29-1 to TRBJ2-7, with 9 bases that match TRBD2. CDR3 sequence: CSVGLAGGIYYEQYF. The CDR3 DNA reads as TGCAGCGTTGGGTTGGCGGGGGGGATTTATTACGAGCAGTACTTC.